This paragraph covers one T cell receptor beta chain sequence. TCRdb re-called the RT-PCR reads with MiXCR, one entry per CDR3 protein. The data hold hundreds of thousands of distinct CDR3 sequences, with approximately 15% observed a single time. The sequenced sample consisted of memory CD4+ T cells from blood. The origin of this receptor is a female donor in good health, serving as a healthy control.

The CDR3 bases are TGCAGTGCTGCTCGAGCGGCTAAGAACACTGAAGCTTTCTTT. As protein: CSAARAAKNTEAFF. This chain uses TRBV20-1 with TRBJ1-1; no reliable D call. CDR1 and CDR2 (germline): DFQATT, SNEGSKA (reference sequence). Trimming cost V 5 bases and J 1 base, with 14 bases left between them. This CDR3 comprises 14 residues.